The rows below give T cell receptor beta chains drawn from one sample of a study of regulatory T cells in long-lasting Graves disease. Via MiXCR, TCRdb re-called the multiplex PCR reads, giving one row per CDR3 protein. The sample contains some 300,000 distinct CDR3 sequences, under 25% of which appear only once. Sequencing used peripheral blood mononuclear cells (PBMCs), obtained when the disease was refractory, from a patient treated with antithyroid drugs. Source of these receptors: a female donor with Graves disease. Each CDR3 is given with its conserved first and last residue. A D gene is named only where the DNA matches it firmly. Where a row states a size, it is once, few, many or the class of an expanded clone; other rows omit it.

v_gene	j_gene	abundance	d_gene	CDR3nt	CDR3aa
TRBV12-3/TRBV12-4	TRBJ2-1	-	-	TGTGCCAGCAGTTTAAAAGAGCGCAATGAGCAGTTCTTC	CASSLKERNEQFF
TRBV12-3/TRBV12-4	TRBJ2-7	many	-	TGTGCCAGCAGTACCACCGACGCGCGCCCCTACGAGCAGTACTTC	CASSTTDARPYEQYF
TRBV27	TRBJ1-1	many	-	TGTGCCAGCAGTTCTCCAGGGTTGAACACTGAAGCTTTCTTT	CASSSPGLNTEAFF
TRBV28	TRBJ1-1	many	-	TGTGCCAGCAGTTTACAGGGGCCTGTTGAAGCTTTCTTT	CASSLQGPVEAFF
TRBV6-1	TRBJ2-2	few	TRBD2	TGTGCCAGCAGCTCCCCGGGTGGCGGGAGGCCCGGGGAGCTGTTTTTT	CASSSPGGGRPGELFF
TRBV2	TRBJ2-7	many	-	TGTGCCAGCGACAGTTCCTACGAGCAGTACTTC	CASDSSYEQYF
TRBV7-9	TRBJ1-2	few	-	TGTGCCAGCAGCGATTCCACTACAGGGCCCTATGGCTACACCTTC	CASSDSTTGPYGYTF
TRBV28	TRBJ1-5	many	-	TGTGCCAGCAGTTCGAACAATCAGCCCCAGCATTTT	CASSSNNQPQHF
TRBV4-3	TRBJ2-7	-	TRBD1	TGCGCCAGCAGCCAGTCCGCCAGGGGGACCTACGAGCAGTACTTC	CASSQSARGTYEQYF
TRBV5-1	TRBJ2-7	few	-	TGCGCCAGCAGCTTGGGATTTGCCCCCTCCTACGAGCAGTACTTC	CASSLGFAPSYEQYF
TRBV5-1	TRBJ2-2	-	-	TGTGCCAGCACCGAGTTTTGGGGCACCGGGGAGCTGTTTTTT	CASTEFWGTGELFF
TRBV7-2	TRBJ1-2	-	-	TGTGCCAGCAGTCACGATCTGGGTTATGGCTACACCTTC	CASSHDLGYGYTF
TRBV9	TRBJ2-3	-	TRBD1	TGTGCCAGCAGCGTAGGTGACAGGGACGCAGATACGCAGTATTTT	CASSVGDRDADTQYF
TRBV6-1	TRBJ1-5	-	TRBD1	TGTGCCAGCAACACAGGGGGTCAGCCCCAGCATTTT	CASNTGGQPQHF
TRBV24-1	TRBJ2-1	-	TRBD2	TGTGCCACCAGTGATTTCGGGACTAGCCATGAGCAGTTCTTC	CATSDFGTSHEQFF
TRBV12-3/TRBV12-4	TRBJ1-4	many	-	TGTGCCAGCAGTTTAAGACCGGGGGAAAAACTGTTTTTT	CASSLRPGEKLFF
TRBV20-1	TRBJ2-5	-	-	TGCAGTGCCTTCAGAGTAAAAGAGATCCAGTACTTC	CSAFRVKEIQYF
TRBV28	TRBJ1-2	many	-	TGTGCCAGCAGTTTAACAGGTTCCGGCTCTGGCTATGGCTACACCTTC	CASSLTGSGSGYGYTF
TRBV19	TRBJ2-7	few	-	TGTGCCAGAGACGGCCGGGCAGGATATTACTACGAGCAGTACTTC	CARDGRAGYYYEQYF
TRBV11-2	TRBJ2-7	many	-	TGTGCCAGCAGTTTCTCGACTTTGTACGAGCAGTACTTC	CASSFSTLYEQYF
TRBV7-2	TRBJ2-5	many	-	TGTGCCAGCAGCTTAGGTCTAGCCCACCTCCAAGAGACCCAGTACTTC	CASSLGLAHLQETQYF
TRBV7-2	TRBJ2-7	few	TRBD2	TGTGCCAGCAGCCGGGGTAGCGGGGAGGGTCTCTACGAGCAGTACTTC	CASSRGSGEGLYEQYF
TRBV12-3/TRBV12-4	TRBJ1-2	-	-	TGTGCCAGCAGTTACGCGCGGGACGCCAACTATGGCTACACCTTC	CASSYARDANYGYTF
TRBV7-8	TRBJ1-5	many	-	TGTGCCAGCAGCCCAGGGGTTCAGCCCCAGCATTTT	CASSPGVQPQHF
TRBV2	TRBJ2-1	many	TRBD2	TGCGCCAGCCTGGAACTAGCGGGAGTTGGGGAGCAGTTCTTC	CASLELAGVGEQFF
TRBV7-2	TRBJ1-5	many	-	TGTGCCAGCAGCTTACAAAACAATCAGCCCCAGCATTTT	CASSLQNNQPQHF
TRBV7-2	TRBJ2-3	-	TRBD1	TGTGCCAGCAGCCGACAGGGGGTTAGGACAGATACGCAGTATTTT	CASSRQGVRTDTQYF
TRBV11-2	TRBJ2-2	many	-	TGTGCCAGCAGCCCACATACTAGCAATCCCGGGGAGCTGTTTTTT	CASSPHTSNPGELFF
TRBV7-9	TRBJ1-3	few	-	TGTGCCAGCAGCTTAGCGTCGAACACCATATATTTT	CASSLASNTIYF
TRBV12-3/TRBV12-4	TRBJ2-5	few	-	TGTGCCAGCAGCCCAGAGGGGCTCCCCGGGACCCAGTACTTC	CASSPEGLPGTQYF
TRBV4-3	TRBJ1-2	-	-	TGCGCCAGCAGCCAAGACGGGACAACCTATGGCTACACCTTC	CASSQDGTTYGYTF
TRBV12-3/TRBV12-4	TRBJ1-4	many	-	TGTGCCAGCACCCTGGGATCGGGGGAAAAACTGTTTTTT	CASTLGSGEKLFF
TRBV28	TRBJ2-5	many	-	TGTGCCAGCGTGTTGGGCGGACAAGAGACCCAGTACTTC	CASVLGGQETQYF
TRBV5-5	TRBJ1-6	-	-	TGTGCCAGCAGCTTCCGGGAGCCCCGCTCCTATAATTCACCCCTCCACTTT	CASSFREPRSYNSPLHF
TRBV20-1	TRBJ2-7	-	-	TGCAGTGCTGGACTTCCCAGCCCCACCGAGCAGTACTTC	CSAGLPSPTEQYF
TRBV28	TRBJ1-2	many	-	TGTGCCAGCAAGGAGGGGATTTATGGCTACACCTTC	CASKEGIYGYTF
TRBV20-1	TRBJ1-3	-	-	TGCAGTGCTAGAGGTCAGATATCTGGAAACACCATATATTTT	CSARGQISGNTIYF
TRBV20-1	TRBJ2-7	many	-	TGCAGTGCTGAAGACCGTAGGACATCCACTATCCACGAGCAGTACTTC	CSAEDRRTSTIHEQYF
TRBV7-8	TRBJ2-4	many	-	TGTGCCAGCAGCTTAGGGGACATTCAGTACTTC	CASSLGDIQYF
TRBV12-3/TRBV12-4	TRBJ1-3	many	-	TGTGCCAGCAGTTGGGACTCTGGAAACACCATATATTTT	CASSWDSGNTIYF
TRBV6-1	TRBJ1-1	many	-	TGTGCCAGCAGGCAGGAGGGACCGAACACTGAAGCTTTCTTT	CASRQEGPNTEAFF
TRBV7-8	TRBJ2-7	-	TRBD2	TGTGCCAGCAGCTTAGCCGCGGGGGACCCCTACTACGAGCAGTACTTC	CASSLAAGDPYYEQYF
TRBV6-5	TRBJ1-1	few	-	TGTGCCAGCAGTTACGCCGGGAGACGTGAAGCTTTCTTT	CASSYAGRREAFF
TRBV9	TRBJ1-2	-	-	TGTGCCAGCAGCGTAGGGCTATTTCGGGGGGGCGACGGCTACACCTTC	CASSVGLFRGGDGYTF
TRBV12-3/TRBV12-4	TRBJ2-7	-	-	TGTGCCAGCAGTGGGCCGGGGGCAGGGCACTACGAGCAGTACTTC	CASSGPGAGHYEQYF
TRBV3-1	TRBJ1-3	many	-	TGTGCCAGCAGCCGTATGGGGTCTGCTGGAAACACCATATATTTT	CASSRMGSAGNTIYF
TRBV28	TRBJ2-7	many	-	TGTGCCAGCAGTTTGGAGGCAGGGAAGCTGTCCGAGCAGTACTTC	CASSLEAGKLSEQYF
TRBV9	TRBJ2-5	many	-	TGTGCCAGCAGCGTAGGGGAGTACCAAGAGACCCAGTACTTC	CASSVGEYQETQYF
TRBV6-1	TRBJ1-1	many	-	TGTGCCAGCGGCACAGGGAAGAACACTGAAGCTTTCTTT	CASGTGKNTEAFF
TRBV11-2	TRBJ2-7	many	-	TGTGCCAGCAGCTCGGGACTGGCCCCCCTCTACGAGCAGTACTTC	CASSSGLAPLYEQYF
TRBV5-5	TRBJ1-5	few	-	TGTGCCAGCAGCTTGACTGGACAGCCTCAGCCCCAGCATTTT	CASSLTGQPQPQHF
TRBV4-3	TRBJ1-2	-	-	TGCGCCAGCAGCCAAGGGTTTCCCCCTTCCGGCTACACCTTC	CASSQGFPPSGYTF
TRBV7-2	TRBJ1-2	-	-	TGTGCCAGCAGCTTAGTCACTGGGATTGGGTCGGGCTACACCTTC	CASSLVTGIGSGYTF
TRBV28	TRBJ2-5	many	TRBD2	TGTGCCAGCAGTTTATCGGGACTAGCGGGAGTAGAGACCCAGTACTTC	CASSLSGLAGVETQYF
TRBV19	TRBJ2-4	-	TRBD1	TGTGCCAGTAGAACCGAGACAGGGGACAGAGCCAAAAACATTCAGTACTTC	CASRTETGDRAKNIQYF
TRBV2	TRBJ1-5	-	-	TGTGCCAGCAGTGATCCGGATCAGCCCCAGCATTTT	CASSDPDQPQHF
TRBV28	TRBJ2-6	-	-	TGTGCCAGCGGGGGAGGTTCCTCTGGGGCCAACGTCCTGACTTTC	CASGGGSSGANVLTF
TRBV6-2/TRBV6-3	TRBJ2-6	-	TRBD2	TGTGCCAGCAGTTACCCCCCGGGGCTAGCGGGAGTGGCTGGGGCCAACGTCCTGACTTTC	CASSYPPGLAGVAGANVLTF